This T cell receptor (beta chain) came from a study of cytomegalovirus exposure and HLA in healthy donors. Study outcomes and limitations: At a 0.05 false discovery rate, a later analysis found roughly 17,000 TCR beta sequences to be associated with HLA alleles. It was reported in a later analysis that an Asian-associated ancestry cluster showed fewer N-insertions than the roughly 670-donor mean.

The CDR3 extends over 15 amino acids. Germline V gene data show CDR1 as MNHEY and CDR2 as SMNVEV (reference sequence). With 5 bases clipped from V and 3 bases from J, the junction kept 6 bases outside the gene matches. A word on this clone: What it binds is unknown.

At the time of sampling, donors were nominally healthy, though unrecorded immune exposures were likely. PCR involved 60 Vbeta and 13 Jbeta primers. Only in-frame clones appear in the TCRdb table, and some are missing; sequencing was by immunoSEQ multiplex PCR. The repertoire consists of around 94,000 clones, with 78% occurring once and the leading ten covering under 5%. Sequenced input: PBMCs. V gene TRBV27 combines with J gene TRBJ1-5; 8 nucleotides align to TRBD1. This TCR came from a male donor in good health and CMV-seropositive. CDR3: CASSPTGGINQPQHF. In nucleotides, the CDR3 is TGTGCCAGCAGTCCCACAGGGGGGATCAATCAGCCCCAGCATTTT.